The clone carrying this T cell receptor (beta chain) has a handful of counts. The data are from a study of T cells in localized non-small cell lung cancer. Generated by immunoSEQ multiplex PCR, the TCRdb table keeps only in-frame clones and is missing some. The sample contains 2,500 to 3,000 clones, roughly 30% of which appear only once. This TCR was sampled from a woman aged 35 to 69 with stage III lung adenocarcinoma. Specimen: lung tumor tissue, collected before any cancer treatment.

DNA of the CDR3: TGTGCCACAACCGACGGGGACTATGGCTACACCTTC. This translates into CATTDGDYGYTF. The chain joins TRBV6-8 to TRBJ1-2, with D uncertain. The CDR3 totals 12 residues. Germline V CDR1 and CDR2: MNHGY, SAAAGT. The V gene lost 10 bases and the J gene lost 3 bases, with 12 bases spanning the gap.